The sequence of this T cell receptor beta chain was determined in a study of response to subunit inactivated influenza vaccine. TCRdb fed the RT-PCR reads into MiXCR, producing one record per CDR3 protein. This sample carries hundreds of thousands of distinct CDR3 sequences, 12% of them seen once, and the ten largest clones take about 9.4%. This CDR3 contains 14 residues. After removal of 4 bases from V and 5 bases from J, the junction contained 7 bases not matched to a gene. In germline, CDR1 is LGHNA, CDR2 YSLEER. Overall study findings and caveats: There was a suggestion from the authors that each seasonal influenza vaccination recruits few new T cells.

As for this clonotype: Its target is not known.

The receptor was derived from a man aged 45-60 years who received an inactivated influenza vaccine. The chain carries TRBV4-3 and TRBJ1-2; TRBD1 matches at 7 bases. This specimen consisted of PBMCs from blood, obtained on the day of vaccination. The CDR3 loop reads CASSPLTGTYGYTF. The CDR3 bases are TGCGCCAGCAGCCCCCTGACAGGGACTTATGGCTACACCTTC.